This TCR beta chain was captured by sequencing in a study of blood T cells in healthy people across ages (dated by TCRdb to about 2015). At the level of the whole study: Template switching captured roughly one uniquely barcoded TCR beta cDNA molecule per two T cells in model experiments. To track age-related changes in TCR beta repertoire diversity, the study relied on deep sequencing normalized with unique cDNA molecular identifiers. The donors were divided into four age groups: young (average about 15 years), middle-aged (over 35), aged (under 70) and long-lived (more than 75). Two additional independent replicas of 1 million unique cDNA reads from the same blood draw were analyzed for two donors (one aged 18 to 30 and one aged 80 or older).

Library preparation used 5' RACE. The sequencer listed for this sample is Illumina HiSeq 2500. A second PCR of 7 to 11 cycles was run with a J-beta primer mix and a sample-barcoded 5' primer. A template-switch 5' adaptor carrying 12 random nucleotides introduced a unique molecular identifier onto each TCR beta cDNA molecule. Each sample yielded at least 2.5 million CDR3-containing paired-end reads. First-strand cDNA synthesis was performed from all RNA using the Mint cDNA synthesis kit, with priming by a TRBC-specific oligonucleotide. Following uracil-DNA glycosylase treatment, all cDNA underwent a first 18-cycle PCR with the universal primers M1SS and BC2_uni_R. Regarding the original processing steps: Normalization of each sample was performed by random selection of 1 million high-quality reads, each carrying a distinct molecular identifier. Instead of being binned into consensus sequences, reads with shared molecular identifiers were discarded. MiTCR, set to a Q25 quality threshold and the strictest error-elimination algorithm, was used for CDR3 identification, clonotype clustering and error correction. A nonparametric unseen species model with Euler transformation was used to estimate a lower bound on total TCR beta diversity. The public reads were reanalyzed by TCRdb: fastp trimming at Q25, MiXCR alignment, in-frame beta chains only. Rows matching on CDR3 protein sequence are summarized as one entry with the most common DNA and genes. The V and J calls were not made by the authors but by TCRdb's processing. This sample comprises approximately 960,000 distinct CDR3 sequences, under 35% of them detected only once. Roughly a tenth of the sample is in the top ten clones.

The roughly 39 donors, aged roughly 6 to 95 years, were systemically healthy Caucasian individuals from Russia. About 10 milliliters of peripheral blood were collected from each donor into EDTA-treated Vacutainer tubes. PBMCs were isolated by Ficoll-Paque density-gradient centrifugation, with at least 7 million obtained per sample. Trizol reagent was used to extract total RNA from the PBMCs, yielding at least 5 micrograms per sample. For every donor, flow cytometry on a PBMC aliquot measured the percentage of naive CD45RAhigh/CD27high T cells. Overall study results and their limits: Estimates of total diversity based on one million sequenced T cells were considered lower bounds and underestimates. As age increased, observed TCR beta diversity per million T cells dropped in a roughly linear way, and a significant reduction was already evident by age 40. Conclusive comparison of naive and antigen-experienced compartments was prevented by the profiling of bulk unsorted PBMCs. The long-lived group showed more naive CD4+ T cells, fewer expanded clones and increased TCR diversity than the aged group, suggesting age selection. A strong correlation was found between observed TCR beta diversity and the percentage of naive T cells measured by flow cytometry. Because the CMV infection status of the donors was unknown, age-related changes in expanded clonotypes may potentially have been confounded.

CDR1 KGHDR and CDR2 SFDVKD were looked up in the germline V gene. Counted from cysteine to phenylalanine, this CDR3 has 16 amino acids. Of the read, only the CDR3 DNA is kept; its 48 bases are in frame from base 1. V and J are trimmed by 3 bases and 7 bases, and the gene matches miss 10 bases of the junction. This clonotype appeared many times. Its cognate antigen has yet to be identified. Base qualities are not provided; no much larger clone lies one nucleotide away. This sample also appeared in a second study, on T cells of mothers and their children. As the second study states: Donors were nine systemically healthy Caucasian individuals: three mothers and their six children. cDNA synthesis used all of the extracted RNA, with 1.5 ug of RNA in each 15 ul reaction. In the second PCR, the M1S primer added sample barcodes and 2-4 random nucleotides. Over 9.5 million TCR beta CDR3 reads came from each mother, compared with some 3.1 million reads from each child. TCR recombination output is similarly shaped by thymic selection in related and unrelated pairs, with a minor effect exerted by inherited differences. Normalized repertoire overlap was always slightly but never significantly higher in related than unrelated mother-child pairs. No persistent microchimeric T cell clones were found, with a detection sensitivity of 75 to 100 clones per million clonotypes. In the study, deep NGS was used to compare the TCR beta repertoires of mothers and children, and features distinguishing related mother-child pairs from unrelated individuals were sought. The mean age was around 42 +/- 4 years for the mothers and approximately 11 +/- 4 years for the children. After adapters were ligated using NEBNext reagents, the libraries underwent 100+100 nt paired-end sequencing on an Illumina HiSeq 2000. To prevent cross-contamination, the mother and child libraries were prepared one month apart and sequenced in separate runs. For each donor, between roughly 500,000 and 2,300,000 distinct TCR beta clonotypes were identified. Naive TCR beta clonotypes were estimated from low-frequency clonotypes matched to each donor's FACS-determined naive share, without sorting.

This sequence originates from a woman aged 40 to 55 in good health. The chain is encoded by TRBV24-1 joined to TRBJ2-7; 11 middle bases align to TRBD1. Material for sequencing was blood. The CDR3 amino acid sequence is: CATSDPAGQGAGEQYF. In nucleotide form, the sequence is TGTGCCACCAGTGATCCCGCCGGACAGGGGGCGGGGGAGCAGTACTTC.